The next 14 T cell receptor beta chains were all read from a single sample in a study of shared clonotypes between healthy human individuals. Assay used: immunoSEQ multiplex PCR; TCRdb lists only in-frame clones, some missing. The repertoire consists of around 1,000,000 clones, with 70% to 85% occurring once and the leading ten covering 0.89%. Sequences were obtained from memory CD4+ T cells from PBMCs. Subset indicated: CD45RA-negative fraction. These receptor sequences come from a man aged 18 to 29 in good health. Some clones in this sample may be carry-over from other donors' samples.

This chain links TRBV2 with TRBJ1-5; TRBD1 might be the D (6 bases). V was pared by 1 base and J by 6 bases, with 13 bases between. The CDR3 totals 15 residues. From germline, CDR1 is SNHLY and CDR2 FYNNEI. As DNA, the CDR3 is TGTGCCAGCAGTGAAGAGGGGGGGAGGTTTCAGCCCCAGCATTTT. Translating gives CASSEEGGRFQPQHF. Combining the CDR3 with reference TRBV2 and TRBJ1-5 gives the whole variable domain EPEVTQTPSHQVTQMGQEVILRCVPISNHLYFYWYRQILGQKVEFLVSFYNNEISEKSEIFDDQFSVERPDGSNFTLKIRSTKLEDSAMYFCASSEEGGRFQPQHFGDGTRLSIL.

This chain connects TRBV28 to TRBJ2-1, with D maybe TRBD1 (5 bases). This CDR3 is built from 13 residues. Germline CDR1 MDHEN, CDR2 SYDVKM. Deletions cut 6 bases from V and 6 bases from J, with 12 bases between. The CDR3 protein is CASSLRQFNEQFF. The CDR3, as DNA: TGTGCCAGCAGCCTCCGACAGTTCAATGAGCAGTTCTTC.

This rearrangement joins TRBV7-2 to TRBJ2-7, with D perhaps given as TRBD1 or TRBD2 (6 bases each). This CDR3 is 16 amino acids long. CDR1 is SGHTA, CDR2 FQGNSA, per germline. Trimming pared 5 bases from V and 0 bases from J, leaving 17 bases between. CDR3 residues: CASSPKGGSRSYEQYF. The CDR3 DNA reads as TGTGCCAGCAGCCCGAAGGGGGGCTCCCGCTCCTACGAGCAGTACTTC.

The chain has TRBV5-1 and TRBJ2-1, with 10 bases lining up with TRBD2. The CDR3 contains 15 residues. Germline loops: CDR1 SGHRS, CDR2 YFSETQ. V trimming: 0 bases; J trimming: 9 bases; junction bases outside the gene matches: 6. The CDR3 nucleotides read TGCGCCAGCAGCTTGGGCGGGCTAGCGGGAGTTGAGCAGTTCTTC. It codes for CASSLGGLAGVEQFF.

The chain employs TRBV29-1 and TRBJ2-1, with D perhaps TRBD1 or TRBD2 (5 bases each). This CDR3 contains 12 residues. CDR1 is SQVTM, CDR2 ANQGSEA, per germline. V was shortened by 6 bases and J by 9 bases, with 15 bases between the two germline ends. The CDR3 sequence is CSVLRAGGEQFF. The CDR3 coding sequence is TGCAGCGTCCTACGGGCTGGGGGTGAGCAGTTCTTC.

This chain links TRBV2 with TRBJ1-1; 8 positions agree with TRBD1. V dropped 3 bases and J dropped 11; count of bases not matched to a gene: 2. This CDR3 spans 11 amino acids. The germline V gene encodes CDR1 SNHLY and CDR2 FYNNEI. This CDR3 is CASSDRGQAFF. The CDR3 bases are TGTGCCAGCAGTGACAGGGGGCAGGCTTTCTTT.

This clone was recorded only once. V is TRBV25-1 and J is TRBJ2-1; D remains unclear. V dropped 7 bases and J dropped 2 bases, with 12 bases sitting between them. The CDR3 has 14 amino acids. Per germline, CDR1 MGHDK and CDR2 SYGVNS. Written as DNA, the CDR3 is TGTGCCAGCAAAGAGGACGGACCCTACAATGAGCAGTTCTTC. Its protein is CASKEDGPYNEQFF.

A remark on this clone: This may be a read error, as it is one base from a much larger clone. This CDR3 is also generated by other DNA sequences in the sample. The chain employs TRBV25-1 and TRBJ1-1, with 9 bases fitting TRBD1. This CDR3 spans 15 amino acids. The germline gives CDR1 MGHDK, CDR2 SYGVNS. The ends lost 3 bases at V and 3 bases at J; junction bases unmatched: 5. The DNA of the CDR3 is TGTGCCAGCAGTGACCCGACAGGGGGTGACACTGAAGCTTTCTTT. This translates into CASSDPTGGDTEAFF.

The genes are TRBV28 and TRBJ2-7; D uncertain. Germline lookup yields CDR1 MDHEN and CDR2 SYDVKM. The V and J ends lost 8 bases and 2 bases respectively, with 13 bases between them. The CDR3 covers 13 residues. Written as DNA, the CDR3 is TGTGCCAGCCTCGAACAGAATACCTACGAGCAGTACTTC. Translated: CASLEQNTYEQYF.

DNA for the CDR3: TGTGCCAGCAGTTTACTGGGCACTACAGGGGGCCCCCAGTTCTTC. It codes for CASSLLGTTGGPQFF. The V call is TRBV27, the J call TRBJ2-1, with TRBD1 matching over 9 bases. Looked up from germline, CDR1 is MNHEY and CDR2 is SMNVEV (reference sequence). This CDR3 contains 15 residues. V shed 2 bases and J 13 bases; nucleotides not matched to a gene: 12.

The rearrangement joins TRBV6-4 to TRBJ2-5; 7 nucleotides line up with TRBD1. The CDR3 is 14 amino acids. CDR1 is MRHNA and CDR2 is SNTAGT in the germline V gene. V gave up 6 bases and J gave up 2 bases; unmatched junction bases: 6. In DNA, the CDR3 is TGTGCCAGCAGGATCCCGGGACAGCAAGAGACCCAGTACTTC. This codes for CASRIPGQQETQYF.

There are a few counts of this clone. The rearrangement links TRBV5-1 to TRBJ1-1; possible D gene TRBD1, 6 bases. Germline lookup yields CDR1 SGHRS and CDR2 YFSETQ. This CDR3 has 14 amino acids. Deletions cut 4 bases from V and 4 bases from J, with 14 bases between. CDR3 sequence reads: CASSKNTGTTEAFF. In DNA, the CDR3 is TGCGCCAGCAGCAAGAACACAGGGACCACTGAAGCTTTCTTT. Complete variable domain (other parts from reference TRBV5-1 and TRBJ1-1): KAGVTQTPRYLIKTRGQQVTLSCSPISGHRSVSWYQQTPGQGLQFLFEYFSETQRNKGNFPGRFSGRQFSNSRSEMNVSTLELGDSALYLCASSKNTGTTEAFFGQGTRLTVV.

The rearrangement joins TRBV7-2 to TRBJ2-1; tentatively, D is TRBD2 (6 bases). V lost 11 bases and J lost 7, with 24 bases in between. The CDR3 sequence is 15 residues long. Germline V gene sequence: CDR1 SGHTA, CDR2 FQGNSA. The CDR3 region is CASLSGRTSWNEQFF. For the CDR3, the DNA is TGTGCCTCTCTTAGCGGCAGGACCTCTTGGAATGAGCAGTTCTTC.

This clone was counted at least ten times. The CDR3 bases are TGTGCCAGCAGTGCCGGGACAGTCATCGCCGACCTAAATGGCTACACCTTC. It translates to CASSAGTVIADLNGYTF. The chain employs TRBV28 and TRBJ1-2, with 7 bases lining up with TRBD1. J gave up 6 bases and V 5 bases, and 18 bases lay outside the gene matches. CDR3 size: 17 residues. Germline CDR1 and CDR2: MDHEN and SYDVKM.